This T cell receptor beta chain was sequenced during a study of cytomegalovirus exposure and HLA in healthy donors. About the study: The roughly 120 validation repertoires, a later analysis reported, used the same platform as the approximately 700 first-cohort repertoires. Study-wide points: Some TCR beta chains (more than 150 of them) were listed as cytomegalovirus-associated.

Turning to this clone: Its antigen is still unknown.

Using immunoSEQ multiplex PCR, the repertoire was profiled, and TCRdb retains in-frame clones only, with some absent. This sample has approximately 160,000 clones; 84% occur once, and the top ten carry more than 8.5%. Sequenced material: PBMCs. The origin of this receptor is a man aged 30 to 45 in good health and CMV-seropositive.

CDR3 in amino acids: CASSQSPTWAPQHEQYF. The DNA for the CDR3 is TGTGCCAGCAGCCAATCTCCCACGTGGGCCCCCCAACACGAGCAGTACTTC. The chain joins TRBV5-6 to TRBJ2-7, with no clear D. V dropped 4 bases and J dropped 5 bases, with 25 bases sitting between them. Germline CDR1 is SGHDT and CDR2 is YYEEEE. This CDR3 has 17 amino acids.